The rows below give T cell receptor beta chains drawn from one sample of a study of cytomegalovirus exposure and HLA in healthy donors. Produced via immunoSEQ multiplex PCR; TCRdb's table is partial and in-frame only. The data show 200,000 to 250,000 clones, with approximately 81% seen just once and about 1.2% held by the top ten. Source material: PBMCs. These receptors were obtained from a human donor in good health. Both conserved end residues are part of each CDR3. The order of the fields is CDR3 protein, CDR3 DNA, J gene, clone size, V gene, D gene. The D gene is left open where the match is weak. Expanded clones get a size class; other rows say once, few or many, or leave the size out.

CDR3aa: CASTQREQQFF
CDR3nt: TGTGCCAGCACCCAAAGGGAGCAGCAGTTCTTC
j_gene: TRBJ2-1
abundance: -
v_gene: TRBV6-5
d_gene: -

CDR3aa: CASSPLTSGTDTQYF
CDR3nt: TGCGCCAGCAGTCCACTGACTAGCGGGACAGATACGCAGTATTTT
j_gene: TRBJ2-3
abundance: -
v_gene: TRBV10-2
d_gene: TRBD2

CDR3aa: CAIRETGSSYNEQFF
CDR3nt: TGTGCCATCAGAGAAACAGGGAGCTCCTACAATGAGCAGTTCTTC
j_gene: TRBJ2-1
abundance: once
v_gene: TRBV10-3
d_gene: -

CDR3aa: CATSRELASGSTYEQYF
CDR3nt: TGTGCCACCAGCAGAGAATTGGCTAGCGGGTCTACCTACGAGCAGTACTTC
j_gene: TRBJ2-7
abundance: -
v_gene: TRBV15
d_gene: TRBD2

CDR3aa: CASSFRGSNQPQHF
CDR3nt: TGTGCCAGCAGTTTCAGGGGGAGCAATCAGCCCCAGCATTTT
j_gene: TRBJ1-5
abundance: -
v_gene: TRBV28
d_gene: TRBD1

CDR3aa: CASAAGQYTDTQYF
CDR3nt: TGTGCCAGCGCGGCGGGACAGTACACAGATACGCAGTATTTT
j_gene: TRBJ2-3
abundance: -
v_gene: TRBV9
d_gene: -

CDR3aa: CASSYRSSYEQYF
CDR3nt: TGTGCCAGCAGTTACAGGTCCTCCTACGAGCAGTACTTC
j_gene: TRBJ2-7
abundance: -
v_gene: TRBV28
d_gene: -

CDR3aa: CAWHRGHISYEQYF
CDR3nt: TGTGCCTGGCACCGGGGTCATATTTCCTACGAGCAGTACTTC
j_gene: TRBJ2-7
abundance: -
v_gene: TRBV30
d_gene: -

CDR3aa: CSALFIETQYF
CDR3nt: TGCAGTGCCCTTTTTATTGAGACCCAGTACTTC
j_gene: TRBJ2-5
abundance: once
v_gene: TRBV20-1
d_gene: -

CDR3aa: CASRPDRITYNEQFF
CDR3nt: TGTGCCAGCAGACCCGACAGGATTACCTACAATGAGCAGTTCTTC
j_gene: TRBJ2-1
abundance: once
v_gene: TRBV6-5
d_gene: -

CDR3aa: CASSQARTGPYEQYF
CDR3nt: TGCGCCAGCAGCCAAGCCCGGACAGGGCCCTACGAGCAGTACTTC
j_gene: TRBJ2-7
abundance: once
v_gene: TRBV4-3
d_gene: TRBD1

CDR3aa: CASSLGQGHYGYTF
CDR3nt: TGTGCCAGCAGTTTAGGGCAGGGCCACTATGGCTACACCTTC
j_gene: TRBJ1-2
abundance: -
v_gene: TRBV28
d_gene: -

CDR3aa: CASKNSGRGGTDTQYF
CDR3nt: TGCGCCAGCAAAAATAGCGGGAGGGGGGGCACAGATACGCAGTATTTT
j_gene: TRBJ2-3
abundance: -
v_gene: TRBV5-1
d_gene: TRBD2

CDR3aa: CASSLGQGVFGYTF
CDR3nt: TGTGCCAGCAGTTTGGGACAGGGGGTATTTGGCTACACCTTC
j_gene: TRBJ1-2
abundance: -
v_gene: TRBV28
d_gene: TRBD1

CDR3aa: CSARSGTGIRNEQFF
CDR3nt: TGCAGCGCAAGGTCCGGGACAGGGATAAGAAATGAGCAGTTCTTC
j_gene: TRBJ2-1
abundance: -
v_gene: TRBV29-1
d_gene: TRBD1

CDR3aa: CATSRSGGWYEKLFF
CDR3nt: TGTGCCACCAGCAGGTCAGGGGGCTGGTATGAAAAACTGTTTTTT
j_gene: TRBJ1-4
abundance: -
v_gene: TRBV15
d_gene: TRBD1

CDR3aa: CASSEGAGPLYGYTF
CDR3nt: TGTGCCAGCAGTGAAGGGGCCGGCCCACTTTATGGCTACACCTTC
j_gene: TRBJ1-2
abundance: -
v_gene: TRBV6-4
d_gene: -

CDR3aa: CASSPGLAVSYEQYF
CDR3nt: TGTGCCAGTAGTCCTGGACTAGCGGTTTCCTACGAGCAGTACTTC
j_gene: TRBJ2-7
abundance: -
v_gene: TRBV19
d_gene: TRBD2

CDR3aa: CASSGRDREADTQYF
CDR3nt: TGTGCCAGCAGCGGTCGGGACAGGGAAGCAGATACGCAGTATTTT
j_gene: TRBJ2-3
abundance: -
v_gene: TRBV21-1
d_gene: -

CDR3aa: CSVGGGQGSSYNEQFF
CDR3nt: TGCAGCGTTGGGGGGGGTCAGGGAAGCTCCTACAATGAGCAGTTCTTC
j_gene: TRBJ2-1
abundance: -
v_gene: TRBV29-1
d_gene: TRBD2